The 8 T cell receptor beta chains below come from one sample, sequenced in a study of CD4 and CD8 cells across lung adenocarcinoma regions. TCRdb analysed the PCR reads with MiXCR anew, one entry per CDR3 protein. This sample has 7,500 to 9,500 distinct CDR3 sequences, with 40% to 55% found just once. The sequenced material came from CD4+ T cells from the margin of a lung tumor. These receptors were obtained from a female donor with lung adenocarcinoma. The CD4 and CD8 labels of this study may be unreliable.

This clonotype came up a few times. The chain combines TRBV27 with TRBJ1-5; unclear D gene. Germline loops: CDR1 MNHEY, CDR2 SMNVEV (reference sequence). The CDR3 runs 15 residues. The V end lost 0 bases, the J end lost 5 bases, and 11 bases lay between the germline ends. The CDR3 loop is CASSLSFSSHQPQHF. CDR3 nucleotides: TGTGCCAGCAGTTTATCCTTCAGCAGTCATCAGCCCCAGCATTTT.

This clonotype is medium-sized in the sample. This rearrangement joins TRBV6-1 to TRBJ2-5; possibly TRBD1 for D (5 bases). The length of the CDR3 is 13 residues. Germline V CDR1 and CDR2: MNHNS, SASEGT. Between the trimmed V and J ends, which lost 5 bases and 5 bases, there was a span of 12 bases. CDR3 region: CASSTTGAETQYF. CDR3 nucleotides: TGTGCCAGCAGTACAACAGGCGCGGAGACCCAGTACTTC.

The gene calls are TRBV6-1 and TRBJ2-1, with 8 bases lining up with TRBD2. The CDR3 has 16 residues. The J segment lost 0 bases and the V segment lost 6 bases, leaving 7 bases of the junction unmatched. In germline, CDR1 is MNHNS, CDR2 SASEGT. The CDR3 is CASSRKSGSSYNEQFF. In DNA form, the CDR3 reads TGTGCCAGCAGCCGGAAAAGCGGGAGCTCCTACAATGAGCAGTTCTTC.

This clonotype was counted only a few times. The genes are TRBV6-2 or TRBV6-3 and TRBJ2-5, with a possible D match to TRBD2 (6 bases). The CDR3 consists of 16 residues. Trimming left V 6 bases short and J 2 bases short, with 19 bases between. Germline V gives CDR1 MNHEY, CDR2 SVGEGT. The CDR3 loop is CASSPTLIAEQETQYF. In nucleotides, the CDR3 is TGTGCCAGCAGCCCAACACTTATAGCGGAGCAAGAGACCCAGTACTTC.

The rearrangement uses TRBV30 and TRBJ2-5; D tentatively fits TRBD1 or TRBD2 (5 bases each). Per germline, CDR1 GTSNPN and CDR2 SVGIG (reference sequence). V shed 3 bases and J shed 5 bases, with 13 bases lying between them. The CDR3 spans 13 residues. In nucleotides, the CDR3 is TGTGCCTGGAGCCAGGGAGTCGTGGAGACCCAGTACTTC. Translation gives CAWSQGVVETQYF.

This clonotype was observed many times. The chain combines TRBV11-3 with TRBJ2-1; D ambiguous. The J call could be wrong; TRBJ2-7 is a better fit for the DNA end. CDR3 size: 13 residues. Germline CDR1 reads SGHNT; CDR2 reads YENEEA. Here the CDR3 DNA reads TGTGCCAGCAGCTTAGATACTGAACGCGAGCAGTACTTC. The encoded protein is CASSLDTEREQYF.

The chain combines TRBV6-1 with TRBJ1-6; TRBD1 matches at 8 bases. The germline CDR1 and CDR2 sequences are MNHNS and SASEGT. CDR3 length: 14 residues. Trimming removed 5 bases from V and 10 bases from J; junction bases left unmatched: 7. The CDR3 DNA reads as TGTGCCAGCAGTCTGCAGGGGGCAGGCTCACCCCTCCACTTT. Encoded protein: CASSLQGAGSPLHF.

This clonotype showed up just once. V usage is TRBV27 and J usage is TRBJ2-4; D unresolved. Trimming cost V 4 bases and J 8 bases, with 12 bases left between them. Germline CDR1 MNHEY, CDR2 SMNVEV (reference sequence). This CDR3 comprises 13 residues. CDR3 in DNA: TGTGCCAGCAGTTCGAGACCTCCAGACATTCAGTACTTC. Protein: CASSSRPPDIQYF.